Below are 24 T cell receptor beta chains sequenced from a single sample in a study of shared clonotypes between healthy human individuals. Only in-frame clones appear in the TCRdb table, and some are missing; sequencing was by immunoSEQ multiplex PCR. The sample shows under 1 million clones, 96% of them seen only once. Naive CD8 cells comprised CD45RO-negative, CCR7-positively selected cells, excluding terminally differentiated effector memory CD45RA+ cells. The sample was naive CD8+ T cells sorted from blood. These receptors all stem from a man under 40 in good health.

The count of this clone is one. The chain carries TRBV10-3 and TRBJ1-1; a weak D match, TRBD1 (6 bases). There are 11 residues in the CDR3. Germline-derived CDR1 and CDR2 are ENHRY and SYGVKD. V was shortened by 11 bases and J by 2 bases, with 9 bases between the two germline ends. Here the CDR3 DNA reads TGTGCCGAACAGGGAAACACTGAAGCTTTCTTT. This translates into CAEQGNTEAFF.

The chain carries TRBV4-1 and TRBJ2-2, with 14 bases matching TRBD2. Trimming cost V 1 base and J 0 bases; bases outside gene matches: 1. The CDR3 sequence is 18 residues long. Germline lookup yields CDR1 MGHRA and CDR2 YSYEKL. The CDR3 reads CASSQAGLAGANTGELFF. DNA of the CDR3: TGCGCCAGCAGCCAAGCGGGACTAGCGGGGGCGAACACCGGGGAGCTGTTTTTT.

V is TRBV27 and J is TRBJ1-5, with 7 bases fitting TRBD1. The trim removed 10 bases at V and 7 bases at J, leaving 10 bases unmatched. CDR1 and CDR2 (germline): MNHEY, SMNVEV (reference sequence). The CDR3 loop spans 13 amino acids. In nucleotides, the CDR3 is TGTGCCACCTCGACAGGGTTCGGGCAGCCCCAGCATTTT. It is translated as CATSTGFGQPQHF.

This sequence joins TRBV10-3 and TRBJ1-1; D not certain. Germline values: CDR1 ENHRY, CDR2 SYGVKD. Trimming took off 0 bases at V and 11 bases at J, with 13 bases between the two ends. The CDR3 extends over 13 amino acids. This CDR3 is CAISESMGLWAFF. CDR3 nucleotides: TGTGCCATCAGTGAGTCTATGGGGTTATGGGCTTTCTTT.

This chain uses TRBV30 with TRBJ2-2; D unclear. Germline V gene sequence: CDR1 GTSNPN, CDR2 SVGIG (reference sequence). V was shortened by 0 bases and J by 6 bases, with 8 bases between the two germline ends. The CDR3 spans 13 residues. CDR3 nucleotide sequence: TGTGCCTGGAGTGTACATAAGGCCGGGGAGCTGTTTTTT. Amino acids: CAWSVHKAGELFF.

This sequence joins TRBV27 and TRBJ2-7; TRBD1 agrees at 11 bases. Germline V gene data show CDR1 as MNHEY and CDR2 as SMNVEV (reference sequence). The CDR3 extends over 18 amino acids. The junction had 22 bases not matched to a gene; V was cut back by 9 bases and J by 6 bases. CDR3 bases: TGTGCCAGATATCTCCCCTTGTATCGCGGGACAGGGGGTTTCGAGCAGTACTTC. This gives the protein CARYLPLYRGTGGFEQYF.

This clone has just one count. This chain connects TRBV7-9 to TRBJ2-2; D may be TRBD1 (5 bases). Germline CDR1 and CDR2: SEHNR and FQNEAQ (reference sequence). The germline V and J ends were trimmed by 6 bases and 1 base, with 12 bases remaining between them. The CDR3 covers 15 residues. CDR3 sequence (DNA): TGTGCCAGCAGACCAACCGACAGGAACACCGGGGAGCTGTTTTTT. This encodes CASRPTDRNTGELFF.

V and J are TRBV28 and TRBJ1-4; D is uncertain. The CDR3 totals 14 residues. V was trimmed by 10 bases and J by 3 bases, leaving 15 bases between them. Germline-derived CDR1 and CDR2 are MDHEN and SYDVKM. The CDR3 sequence is CATSATRANEKLFF. In DNA form, the CDR3 reads TGTGCCACGTCGGCGACCCGTGCTAATGAAAAACTGTTTTTT.

This clone was detected once. At one end, the junction sequence differs from germline, possibly due to a read error. The V call is TRBV15, the J call TRBJ2-1; D unclear. The CDR3 loop spans 10 amino acids. CDR1 and CDR2 from the germline V gene are LNHNV and YYDKDF (reference sequence). CDR3: CATSGDEQFF. Here the CDR3 DNA reads TGTGCCACCAGCGGAGATGAGCAGTTCTTC. Full variable domain (rest looked up from reference TRBV15 and TRBJ2-1): DAMVIQNPRYQVTQFGKPVTLSCSQTLNHNVMYWYQQKSSQAPKLLFHYYDKDFNNEADTPDNFQSRRPNTSFCFLDIRSPGLGDTAMYLCATSGDEQFFGPGTRLTVL.

This chain uses TRBV19 with TRBJ2-7; TRBD1 agrees at 11 bases. There are 15 residues in the CDR3. V lost 4 bases, J lost 4 bases, and 6 bases stayed unmatched. Germline-derived CDR1 and CDR2 are LNHDA and SQIVND (reference sequence). The CDR3 loop is CASSTGQGVYYEQYF. The CDR3 DNA is TGTGCCAGTAGTACGGGACAGGGGGTGTATTACGAGCAGTACTTC. Full variable domain (remainder filled in from reference TRBV19 and TRBJ2-7): DGGITQSPKYLFRKEGQNVTLSCEQNLNHDAMYWYRQDPGQGLRLIYYSQIVNDFQKGDIAEGYSVSREKKESFPLTVTSAQKNPTAFYLCASSTGQGVYYEQYFGPGTRLTVT.

The gene calls are TRBV29-1 and TRBJ2-1, with D perhaps TRBD2 (6 bases). Trimming stripped 3 bases from V and 2 bases from J, with 8 bases between. CDR1 SQVTM and CDR2 ANQGSEA come from the germline V gene. This CDR3 spans 13 amino acids. The CDR3 sequence: CSVDGSTYNEQFF. In nucleotides, the CDR3 is TGCAGCGTTGACGGGAGTACCTACAATGAGCAGTTCTTC.

This rearrangement joins TRBV6-5 to TRBJ2-2, with D perhaps TRBD1 (5 bases). This CDR3 is built from 11 residues. The germline V and J ends were trimmed by 10 bases and 6 bases, with 9 bases remaining between them. The germline V gene has CDR1 MNHEY and CDR2 SVGAGI. Here the CDR3 reads CATKGSGELFF. The CDR3 bases are TGTGCCACCAAGGGGTCCGGGGAGCTGTTTTTT.

J is TRBJ2-7 and V is TRBV5-1; 9 nucleotides line up with TRBD1. Per the germline V gene, CDR1 is SGHRS and CDR2 is YFSETQ. This CDR3 is 17 amino acids long. Trimming at V came to 4 bases and at J to 7 bases, leaving 18 bases not matched to a gene. In DNA, the CDR3 is TGCGCCAGCAGCCCATACCACTTCCGGGACAGGGTTGAAGAGCAGTACTTC. Protein product: CASSPYHFRDRVEEQYF.

The chain carries TRBV27 and TRBJ1-1; perhaps TRBD1 as D (5 bases). Germline CDR1 and CDR2: MNHEY and SMNVEV (reference sequence). Trimming removed 8 bases at V and 5 bases at J, with 27 bases between. This CDR3 spans 17 amino acids. CDR3 nucleotides: TGTGCCAGCGGAGTTTGGGACCCTAGGGCCGAAATTACTGAAGCTTTCTTT. This encodes CASGVWDPRAEITEAFF.

This clone came up once. The V and J genes are TRBV28 and TRBJ1-3, with 8 bases matching TRBD1. The CDR3 loop spans 14 amino acids. Germline CDR1 and CDR2: MDHEN and SYDVKM. Losses at the gene ends were 6 bases for V and 1 base for J; bases not matched to a gene: 2. The CDR3 sequence is CASRHRGSGNTIYF. The DNA for the CDR3 is TGTGCCAGCAGACACAGGGGGTCTGGAAACACCATATATTTT.

J is TRBJ2-2 and V is TRBV9; D is unclear. The germline V gene encodes CDR1 SGDLS and CDR2 YYNGEE. Trimming took off 5 bases at V and 6 bases at J, with 14 bases between the two ends. The CDR3 spans 14 residues. The CDR3 nucleotides read TGTGCCAGCAGTTACCGAACGGATTCCGGGGAGCTGTTTTTT. This sequence encodes CASSYRTDSGELFF.

This clone was observed a single time. The chain uses TRBV7-8 and TRBJ2-7, with 7 bases identical to TRBD2. Germline V lookup: CDR1 SGHVS, CDR2 FQNEAQ. V lost 6 bases and J lost 5; bases outside the gene matches: 16. The CDR3 has 16 residues. The CDR3 bases are TGTGCCAGCAGTCTAGGGAATGGGGACTACGGGGACGAGCAGTACTTC. Amino acids: CASSLGNGDYGDEQYF.

The genes are TRBV29-1 and TRBJ1-1, with 7 bases that match TRBD1. J lost 8 bases, V lost 3 bases, and 18 bases had no gene match. Germline V gene data show CDR1 as SQVTM and CDR2 as ANQGSEA. CDR3 length: 16 amino acids. CDR3 nucleotide sequence: TGCAGCGTTGATAAAGGGGACAGTCCCTACCCCTTGGAAGCTTTCTTT. This sequence encodes CSVDKGDSPYPLEAFF.

This sequence joins TRBV7-9 and TRBJ2-1, with 14 bases fitting TRBD2. Trimming at V came to 4 bases and at J to 8 bases, leaving 7 bases not matched to a gene. This CDR3 contains 16 residues. Germline values: CDR1 SEHNR, CDR2 FQNEAQ (reference sequence). The DNA for the CDR3 is TGTGCCAGCAGCTCAGTTTCGGGACTAGCGGGAGATGAGCAGTTCTTC. This gives the protein CASSSVSGLAGDEQFF.

The chain has TRBV27 and TRBJ2-7; 10 bases are a match to TRBD1. This CDR3 has 15 residues. Looked up from germline, CDR1 is MNHEY and CDR2 is SMNVEV (reference sequence). After removal of 5 bases from V and 1 base from J, the junction contained 5 bases not matched to a gene. CDR3 in amino acids: CASSPGTGASYEQYF. CDR3 DNA: TGTGCCAGCAGTCCCGGGACAGGGGCGTCCTACGAGCAGTACTTC.

The V and J genes are TRBV14 and TRBJ2-3; 7 bases fit TRBD1. The germline V gene encodes CDR1 SGHDN and CDR2 FVKESK. The CDR3 is 15 residues long. The V and J ends lost 1 base and 3 bases, in that order; junction bases with no gene match: 4. The DNA of the CDR3 is TGTGCCAGCAGCCAAGCGGCCAGGGGGACAGATACGCAGTATTTT. This encodes CASSQAARGTDTQYF.

The J gene is TRBJ2-1, the V gene TRBV5-1; the match to TRBD2 covers 15 bases. The germline V gene encodes CDR1 SGHRS and CDR2 YFSETQ. J gave up 7 bases and V 1 base, and 6 bases lay outside the gene matches. The CDR3 runs 17 residues. This chain's CDR3 is CASSLFGTSGRWNEQFF. The CDR3 DNA sequence: TGCGCCAGCAGCTTGTTTGGGACTAGCGGGAGGTGGAATGAGCAGTTCTTC.

The chain recombines TRBV2 with TRBJ2-2; D might be TRBD1 or TRBD2, each matching 5 bases. The ends were cut back, 7 bases at V and 4 bases at J, with 7 bases in the middle. Germline CDR1 SNHLY, CDR2 FYNNEI. This CDR3 is 12 amino acids long. The CDR3, as DNA: TGTGCCAGCATGGGGGTCACCGGGGAGCTGTTTTTT. Its translation is CASMGVTGELFF. The full variable domain, its missing parts supplied by reference TRBV2 and TRBJ2-2, is EPEVTQTPSHQVTQMGQEVILRCVPISNHLYFYWYRQILGQKVEFLVSFYNNEISEKSEIFDDQFSVERPDGSNFTLKIRSTKLEDSAMYFCASMGVTGELFFGEGSRLTVL.

As regards this clone: Other DNA variants within this sample encode the same CDR3. The J gene is TRBJ2-7, the V gene TRBV7-8; tentative D call: TRBD2 (6 bases). Trimming stripped 0 bases from V and 2 bases from J, with 8 bases between. Germline V gives CDR1 SGHVS, CDR2 FQNEAQ. This CDR3 is 14 amino acids long. The CDR3 DNA reads TGTGCCAGCAGCTTAGCGGGAGGTCCCTACGAGCAGTACTTC. Translation: CASSLAGGPYEQYF.